Below are 9 T cell receptor beta chains sequenced from a single sample in a study of identifying expanded T cells in peripheral blood. Assay: immunoSEQ multiplex PCR; the TCRdb copy retains only in-frame clones and omits some. Here the sample spans under 95,000 clones, about nine tenths being singletons. Source material: blood. The origin of the receptors is a person aged 18 to 75 in good health.

The chain links TRBV5-4 to TRBJ2-7; D gene unclear. CDR1 SGHNT and CDR2 YYREEE come from the germline V gene (reference sequence). V was clipped by 5 bases and J by 0 bases, with 9 bases between them. This CDR3 spans 13 amino acids. CDR3 sequence reads: CASSQPTSYEQYF. DNA for the CDR3: TGTGCCAGCAGTCAGCCCACCTCCTACGAGCAGTACTTC.

This clone was seen a single time. This chain uses TRBV7-8 with TRBJ2-2, with D perhaps TRBD1 (8 bases). CDR1 is SGHVS, CDR2 FQNEAQ, per germline. There are 16 residues in the CDR3. The V end lost 1 base, the J end lost 5 bases, and 14 bases lay between the germline ends. The CDR3: CASSLVHRGGTGELFF. The CDR3 DNA follows: TGTGCCAGCAGCTTAGTTCACAGGGGGGGGACCGGGGAGCTGTTTTTT.

A few counts support this clone. This chain connects TRBV7-9 to TRBJ2-7, with D unclear. Germline V gene sequence: CDR1 SEHNR, CDR2 FQNEAQ (reference sequence). The CDR3 covers 13 residues. V lost 2 bases to trimming and J lost 4 bases, with 9 bases between them. The CDR3 reads CASSLSDLYEQYF. The CDR3 nucleotides read TGTGCCAGCAGCTTATCAGACTTATACGAGCAGTACTTC.

The rearrangement links TRBV27 to TRBJ1-5; TRBD1 matches at 11 bases. The CDR3 has 14 residues. V shed 4 bases, J shed 6 bases, and the junction held 2 bases outside the gene matches. CDR1 is MNHEY and CDR2 is SMNVEV in the germline V gene (reference sequence). The CDR3 region is CASSSDRGLQPQHF. CDR3 coding DNA: TGTGCCAGCAGTTCGGACAGGGGGCTTCAGCCCCAGCATTTT.

V is TRBV11-2 and J is TRBJ2-1; D uncertain. Trimming took off 3 bases at V and 8 bases at J, with 11 bases between the two ends. From germline, CDR1 is SGHAT and CDR2 FQNNGV. The CDR3 runs 13 residues. The CDR3 spells CASSFAVRHEQFF. CDR3 nucleotide sequence: TGTGCCAGCAGCTTCGCCGTCAGGCATGAGCAGTTCTTC.

The V gene is TRBV2, the J gene TRBJ2-6, with a possible D match to TRBD2 (7 bases). Germline CDR1 SNHLY, CDR2 FYNNEI. CDR3 size: 15 residues. Trimming left V 4 bases short and J 2 bases short, with 9 bases between. The CDR3 DNA sequence: TGTGCCAGCAGTGGGGGGGGGCCTGGGGCCAACGTCCTGACTTTC. Translated, it gives CASSGGGPGANVLTF.

This clone was observed a single time. This chain links TRBV10-3 with TRBJ2-7; D is undetermined. V was pared by 3 bases and J by 2 bases, with 8 bases between. The CDR3 runs 13 residues. CDR1 and CDR2 (germline): ENHRY, SYGVKD. CDR3 sequence reads: CAISEGETYEQYF. In nucleotides, the CDR3 is TGTGCCATCAGTGAAGGCGAAACCTACGAGCAGTACTTC.

The chain is built from TRBV5-8 and TRBJ1-4; 7 nucleotides line up with TRBD1. The CDR3 runs 17 residues. The germline V gene has CDR1 SGHTS and CDR2 YDEGEE. J was trimmed by 6 bases and V by 0 bases; bases with no gene match: 11. The CDR3 spells CASSLGTGTGRDEKLFF. Here the CDR3 DNA reads TGTGCCAGCAGCTTGGGGACAGGCACCGGTCGAGATGAAAAACTGTTTTTT. The full variable domain, its missing parts supplied by reference TRBV5-8 and TRBJ1-4, is EAGVTQSPTHLIKTRGQQATLRCSPISGHTSVYWYQQALGLGLQFLLWYDEGEERNRGNFPPRFSGRQFPNYSSELNVNALELEDSALYLCASSLGTGTGRDEKLFFGSGTQLSVL.

The rearrangement uses TRBV6-5 and TRBJ2-7, with D uncertain. This CDR3 is built from 13 residues. The germline V gene has CDR1 MNHEY and CDR2 SVGAGI. The V and J ends lost 11 bases and 3 bases respectively, with 17 bases between them. The chain's CDR3 is CAYSRYGDYEQYF. CDR3 DNA sequence: TGTGCCTATAGCAGGTATGGGGACTACGAGCAGTACTTC.